This T cell receptor beta chain was sequenced during a study of control samples from healthy donors and cancer patients (TCRdb year 2020). CDR1 and CDR2, per the germline V gene, are MNHEY and SVGAGI. The CDR3 has 16 amino acids, counting the end cysteine and phenylalanine. Only the CDR3 DNA stays, 48 bases, in frame from base 1. Between the V and J ends, shortened by 4 bases and 1 base respectively, the junction contains 14 bases. As for this clone: What this receptor recognizes is not known. The sample holds no much larger clone one base away, and base qualities are not on file.

Libraries were constructed by the immunoSEQ multiplex PCR assay. As stored in TCRdb, this immuneACCESS dataset retains in-frame rearrangements with V and J assigned. A fraction of the clones does not appear; measured against another copy, unresolved V genes explain less than half of the discrepancy, and the remainder lacks a known reason. The sample includes roughly 55,000 clones, with roughly nine tenths observed a single time. The ten largest clonotypes hold about 1.7% of the sample. The sequence was obtained from a man aged 35-49 years with colorectal cancer. Material: PBMCs. The chain is made from TRBV6-5 and TRBJ1-3; D gene: possibly TRBD1, on 5 matching bases. The bases read TGTGCCAGCAGTTCCAGGGAAGCCAGGTCTGGAAACACCATATATTTT. Translated, this gives CASSSREARSGNTIYF.